This record looks at one T cell receptor beta chain sequence and its context. Which antigen it targets is not known. Base qualities are missing; no much larger clone stands one base away. The sample belongs to a study of T-cell memory formation after mild COVID-19 (dated by TCRdb to the early 2020s). Notes on the research overall: Most TCR sequence clusters were specific to one of the two donors. Longitudinal TCRalpha and TCRbeta repertoire sequencing tracked T-cell clones expanding and contracting after mild COVID-19 in two donors. Two young, previously healthy adult volunteers made up the cohort, one male and one female.

Ficoll-Paque density gradient centrifugation was used to isolate PBMCs. The sample was run on an Illumina NovaSeq 6000. cDNA libraries for TCRalpha and TCRbeta were prepared by 5'RACE using constant-segment primers, with sample barcodes and unique molecular identifiers added. RNA was extracted from every sample with Trizol reagent. The libraries were amplified in two PCR steps, and the second step added a second sample barcode and Illumina TruSeq adapters. Sequencing of the libraries was done on an Illumina NovaSeq, producing 2 x 150 bp paired-end reads. Under the source paper's analysis protocol: Demultiplexing of reads and collapsing into UMI-guided consensus sequences were performed with migec v1.2.7. Using mixcr v2.1.11, UMI consensuses were aligned to TRA and TRB V and J templates and then assembled into clonotypes. A clonotype was counted as expanded or contracted only when both edgeR and NoisET called the clonotype significant, with the noise models trained on biological replicates. edgeR calls used a false discovery rate-adjusted p below 0.01 and a log2 fold-change threshold of 1. As an exploratory analysis of dynamics, PCA with hierarchical clustering was applied to max-normalized trajectories of the 1000 most abundant clonotypes. Separately sequenced CD4+ and CD8+ repertoires were used to assign a CD4 or CD8 phenotype to each responding clone. TCRdb itself trimmed the public reads at Q25 with fastp, ran MiXCR and retained productive beta chains. Rows merge per CDR3 protein into single entries with the most common DNA and genes. For this entry, the V and J calls and clone size follow TCRdb and not the study's own pipeline. The sample has a few hundred thousand distinct CDR3 sequences on record, 25% to 30% of them singletons. The ten largest clones capture roughly 14% of the sample.

CDR1 and CDR2, per the germline V gene, are SGHRS and YFSETQ. From the cysteine up to the phenylalanine, the CDR3 has a length of 14 residues. The only DNA kept is the CDR3, 42 bases in frame from the first base. V gives up 1 base and J gives up 0 bases, and the segment between their germline ends measures 7 bases. What the research found in general, with its limitations: Only two mild cases were covered by the study, and larger cohorts that include severe cases with pre-infection samples were considered necessary. The detection of some responding clones in pre-infection memory suggests that pre-existing cross-reactive memory T cells joined the SARS-CoV-2 response. Whether the second-wave clones peaking on day 37 were SARS-CoV-2 specific was not confirmed. Clones contracting from day 15 to 85 had balanced CD4/CD8 phenotypes, while a second wave expanding from day 15 to 37 was biased towards CD4+. Contracting CD4+ clones were located mainly in the CM and EM memory subsets, whereas CD8+ clones were found to be enriched in EMRA.

The sample taken for sequencing was PBMCs or a T cell subset sorted from them (not recorded which). The chain is made from TRBV5-1 and TRBJ1-1; the D gene cannot be named for sure. The TCR originated in an adult woman who had mild COVID-19 (a few samples of this study predate the infection). The sample titles of this study are shuffled in the database, so cell type and time point are left out; the donor was told from shared clones. The nucleotides read TGCGCCAGCAGCTTGATTTACCTGAACACTGAAGCTTTCTTT. This codes for CASSLIYLNTEAFF.